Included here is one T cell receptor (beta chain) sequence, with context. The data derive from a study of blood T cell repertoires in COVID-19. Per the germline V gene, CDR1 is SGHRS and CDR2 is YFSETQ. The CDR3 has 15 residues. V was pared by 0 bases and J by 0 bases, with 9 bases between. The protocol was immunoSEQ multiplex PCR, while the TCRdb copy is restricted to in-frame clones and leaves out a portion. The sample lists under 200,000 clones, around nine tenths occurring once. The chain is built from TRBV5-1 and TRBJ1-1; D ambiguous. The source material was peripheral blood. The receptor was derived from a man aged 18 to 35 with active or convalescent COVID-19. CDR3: CASSLGLTMNTEAFF. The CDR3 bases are TGCGCCAGCAGCTTGGGACTTACCATGAACACTGAAGCTTTCTTT.